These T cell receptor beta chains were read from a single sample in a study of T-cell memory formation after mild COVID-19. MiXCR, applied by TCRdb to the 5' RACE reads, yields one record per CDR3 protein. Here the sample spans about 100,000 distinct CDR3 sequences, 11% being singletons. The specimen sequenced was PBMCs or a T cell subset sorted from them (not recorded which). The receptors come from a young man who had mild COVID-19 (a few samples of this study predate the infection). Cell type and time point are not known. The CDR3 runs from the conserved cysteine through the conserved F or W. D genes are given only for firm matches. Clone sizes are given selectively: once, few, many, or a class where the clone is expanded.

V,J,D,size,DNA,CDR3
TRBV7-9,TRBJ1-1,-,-,TGTGCCAGCAGCTTATATCTGAACACTGAAGCTTTCTTT,CASSLYLNTEAFF
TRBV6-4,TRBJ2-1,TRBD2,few,TGTGCCAGCAGACCTAGCGGGGGGCGCCCCATGAGCTCCTACAATGAGCAGTTCTTC,CASRPSGGRPMSSYNEQFF
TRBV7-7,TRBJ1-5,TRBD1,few,TGTGCTAGCATCATTGGTCAGGGGACAGGGTATCAGCCCCAGCATTTT,CASIIGQGTGYQPQHF
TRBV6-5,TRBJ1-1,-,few,TGTGCCAGCAGTTACGAGACAGAGAACACTGAAGCTTTCTTT,CASSYETENTEAFF
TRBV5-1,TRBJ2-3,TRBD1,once,TGCGCCAGCAGCCCCCTGACAGGGCTGATGGTGAGCACAGATACGCAGTATTTT,CASSPLTGLMVSTDTQYF
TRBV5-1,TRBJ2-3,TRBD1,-,TGCGCCAGCAGCTTTCGACAGGGAATGGGGACAGATACGCAGTATTTT,CASSFRQGMGTDTQYF
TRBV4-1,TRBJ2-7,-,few,TGCGCCAGCAGCCAAGAGGCGGGAGAGCAGTACTTC,CASSQEAGEQYF
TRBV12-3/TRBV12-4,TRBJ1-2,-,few,TGTGCCAGCACCCCTGTAGGCGCTAACTATGGCTACACCTTC,CASTPVGANYGYTF
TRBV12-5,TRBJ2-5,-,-,TGTGCTAGTGGCCACGGCAACGATGGAGGGGAGACCCAGTACTTC,CASGHGNDGGETQYF
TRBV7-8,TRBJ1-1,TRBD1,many,TGTGCCAGCAGCTTTGGGACAGCGAACACTGAAGCTTTCTTT,CASSFGTANTEAFF
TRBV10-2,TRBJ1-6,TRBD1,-,TGCGCCAGCAGCCCCCGGGACAGAAATTCACCCCTCCACTTT,CASSPRDRNSPLHF
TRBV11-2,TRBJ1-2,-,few,TGTGCCAGCAGCTTAGAAAGTCCTGGACAGAACGATGGCTACACCTTC,CASSLESPGQNDGYTF
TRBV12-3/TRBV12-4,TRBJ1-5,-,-,TGTGCCAGCAGTCGGGGGGCGTATCAGCCCCAGCATTTT,CASSRGAYQPQHF
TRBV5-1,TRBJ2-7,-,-,TGCGCCAGCAGCCAACAGCCCTCCCACGAGCAGTACTTC,CASSQQPSHEQYF
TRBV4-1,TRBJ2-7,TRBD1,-,TGCGCCAGCAGCCAAGAAGGGACAGCTAACGAGCAGTACTTC,CASSQEGTANEQYF
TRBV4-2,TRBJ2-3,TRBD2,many,TGTGCCAGCAGCCAACTGAGCGGGGGGCCATCCGATACGCAGTATTTT,CASSQLSGGPSDTQYF
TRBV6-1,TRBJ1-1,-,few,TGTGCCAGCAGTGAAGGGGCTGGGAACACTGAAGCTTTCTTT,CASSEGAGNTEAFF
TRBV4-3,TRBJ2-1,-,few,TGCGCCAGCAGCCCGGGACCCAATTTTCGGGATGAGCAGTTCTTC,CASSPGPNFRDEQFF
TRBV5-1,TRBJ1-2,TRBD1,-,TGCGCCAGCAGCGTCCGGGACAGCTATGGCTACACCTTC,CASSVRDSYGYTF
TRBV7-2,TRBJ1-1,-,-,TGTGCCAGCAGCTTAGCGTTTCTGGGACTGAACACTGAAGCTTTCTTT,CASSLAFLGLNTEAFF
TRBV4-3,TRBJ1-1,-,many,TGCGCCAGCAGATACGACGGCTACACTGAAGCTTTCTTT,CASRYDGYTEAFF
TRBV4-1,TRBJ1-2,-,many,TGCGCCAGCAGCCAAGATCTGAGGGTCAGAAACTATGGCTACACCTTC,CASSQDLRVRNYGYTF
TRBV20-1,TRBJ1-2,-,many,TGCAGTGCTAGATATAGGGTAGTATATGGCTACACCTTC,CSARYRVVYGYTF
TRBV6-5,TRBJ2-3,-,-,TGTGCCAGCAGTCCCGGGACGGACCTCACAGATACGCAGTATTTT,CASSPGTDLTDTQYF
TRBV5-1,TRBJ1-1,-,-,TGCGCCAGCAGTCCCTATCGAAGGGACACTGAAGCTTTCTTT,CASSPYRRDTEAFF
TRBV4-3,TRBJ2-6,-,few,TGCGCCAGCAGCCATACTACAGGCTCTGGGGCCAACGTCCTGACTTTC,CASSHTTGSGANVLTF
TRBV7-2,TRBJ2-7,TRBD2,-,TGTGCCAGCAGCTTACCGGCAGGACTAGCGGGGGCATACGAGCAGTACTTC,CASSLPAGLAGAYEQYF
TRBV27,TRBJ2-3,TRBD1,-,TGTGCCAGCAGTTATTCTACCACGGGACAGGGCACAGATACGCAGTATTTT,CASSYSTTGQGTDTQYF
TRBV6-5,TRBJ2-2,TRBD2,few,TGTGCCAGCAGTTCCGGGGGGGCCGGGACCGGGGAGCTGTTTTTT,CASSSGGAGTGELFF
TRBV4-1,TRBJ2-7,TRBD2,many,TGCGCCAGCAGCCGCGGGGGGCTGAACTCCTACGAGCAGTACTTC,CASSRGGLNSYEQYF
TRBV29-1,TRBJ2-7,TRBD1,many,TGCAGCGTTGCCACAGGGGCCGAGCAGTACTTC,CSVATGAEQYF
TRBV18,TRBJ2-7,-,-,TGTGCCAGCTCACGCCCGCCGGAACCCTACGAGCAGTACTTC,CASSRPPEPYEQYF